Following are 25 T cell receptor beta chains from one sample sequenced in a study of human T cells and chemical hapten exposure. TCRdb redid the calling of the RACE reads with MiXCR, one entry per CDR3 protein. The data show tens of thousands of distinct CDR3 sequences, over 8.5% seen once. Specified time point: patch test 3, about 24 weeks after DPC sensitization. Documented treatment: therapeutic diphenylcyclopropenone sensitization with weekly scalp DPC. The sequencing used whole blood, collected in connection with sensitization to the hapten diphenylcyclopropenone (DPC). The receptors originated from a woman aged 45 to 65 with alopecia areata. Some clones in this sample may be carry-over from other donors' samples.

This clonotype was counted many times. The chain recombines TRBV12-3 or TRBV12-4 with TRBJ2-5; a weak D match, TRBD2 (5 bases). There are 15 residues in the CDR3. Trimming cost V 2 bases and J 0 bases, with 10 bases left between them. The DNA for the CDR3 is TGTGCCAGCAGTTTATTTGAGGGTTACCAAGAGACCCAGTACTTC. Translated, it gives CASSLFEGYQETQYF.

This clonotype was recorded many times. V gene TRBV3-1 combines with J gene TRBJ2-1; 10 positions agree with TRBD2. Germline assignment: CDR1 LGHDT and CDR2 YNNKEL (reference sequence). With V trimmed by 4 bases and J by 4 bases, 4 bases remained unmatched. The CDR3 runs 15 residues. For the CDR3, the DNA is TGTGCCAGCAGCCTGGAGCGGGGGGGGTACAATGAGCAGTTCTTC. Protein product: CASSLERGGYNEQFF.

The chain couples TRBV18 to TRBJ2-7; D not resolved. V was cut by 1 base and J by 0 bases, with 13 bases left in between. Germline V CDR1 and CDR2: KGHSH, LQKENI. The CDR3 covers 16 residues. The CDR3, as DNA: TGTGCCAGCTCACCACTGCCACATGGTTCCTCCTACGAGCAGTACTTC. Protein product: CASSPLPHGSSYEQYF.

In this sample, this clonotype turned up a few times. This chain connects TRBV6-5 to TRBJ2-2, with TRBD2 identical over 13 bases. This CDR3 has 17 residues. CDR1 and CDR2 (germline): MNHEY, SVGAGI. The ends lost 6 bases at V and 7 bases at J; junction bases unmatched: 11. The CDR3 loop is CASSLELAGGPGGELFF. CDR3 DNA sequence: TGTGCCAGCAGCCTCGAACTAGCGGGAGGGCCTGGCGGGGAGCTGTTTTTT.

The sample holds many counts of this clonotype. The chain has TRBV29-1 and TRBJ2-2, with no clear D. The V and J ends lost 5 bases and 7 bases respectively, with 11 bases between them. The CDR3 loop spans 12 amino acids. Per the germline V gene, CDR1 is SQVTM and CDR2 is ANQGSEA. CDR3 nucleotides: TGCAGCGTTTCTTTTAATTTCGGGGAGCTGTTTTTT. Amino acids: CSVSFNFGELFF.

This clonotype was picked up many times. This chain links TRBV11-2 with TRBJ2-3, with TRBD2 as a possible D gene (6 bases). The V end was cut by 1 base, the J end by 0 bases, with 11 bases between. The CDR3 is 16 residues long. Germline V CDR1 and CDR2: SGHAT, FQNNGV. The CDR3 protein is CASSLGSLASTDTQYF. The CDR3 DNA reads TGTGCCAGCAGCTTAGGGAGTCTAGCGAGCACAGATACGCAGTATTTT. Full variable domain (rest looked up from reference TRBV11-2 and TRBJ2-3): EAGVAQSPRYKIIEKRQSVAFWCNPISGHATLYWYQQILGQGPKLLIQFQNNGVVDDSQLPKDRFSAERLKGVDSTLKIQPAKLEDSAVYLCASSLGSLASTDTQYFGPGTRLTVL.

This clonotype was seen more than once but under ten times. The chain employs TRBV29-1 and TRBJ2-5; perhaps TRBD1 as D (5 bases). Deletions cut 2 bases from V and 5 bases from J, with 12 bases between. The CDR3 is 13 amino acids. The V gene's germline CDR1 is SQVTM and CDR2 ANQGSEA. CDR3 sequence (DNA): TGCAGCGTTGAACAGGGAACGATGGAGACCCAGTACTTC. Its protein product is CSVEQGTMETQYF.

The J gene is TRBJ2-3, the V gene TRBV3-1, with D possibly matching TRBD1 (5 bases). The CDR3 is 13 residues long. Germline CDR1 is LGHDT and CDR2 is YNNKEL (reference sequence). V was trimmed by 2 bases and J by 3 bases, leaving 6 bases between them. CDR3 sequence (DNA): TGTGCCAGCAGCCAAAGGGGAACAGATACGCAGTATTTT. Encoded protein: CASSQRGTDTQYF.

This clonotype was observed a few times. CDR3 residues: CASSEGTSSYNSPLHF. The CDR3 DNA sequence: TGTGCCAGCAGTGAAGGGACTAGCTCCTATAATTCACCCCTCCACTTT. The chain recombines TRBV25-1 with TRBJ1-6; TRBD1 is a possible D gene (5 bases). Germline V gives CDR1 MGHDK, CDR2 SYGVNS. V was cut by 2 bases and J by 0 bases, with 8 bases left in between. This CDR3 is built from 16 residues.

This clonotype has a count of ten or more. The chain has TRBV3-1 and TRBJ2-1; 10 nucleotides agree with TRBD2. The ends lost 0 bases at V and 15 bases at J; junction bases unmatched: 8. Per germline, CDR1 LGHDT and CDR2 YNNKEL (reference sequence). The CDR3 extends over 14 amino acids. CDR3 region: CASSQDPLAGVRFF. The CDR3 DNA reads as TGTGCCAGCAGCCAAGATCCCCTAGCGGGAGTAAGGTTCTTC.

This clonotype was observed many times. The chain employs TRBV12-3 or TRBV12-4 and TRBJ1-4, with TRBD1 as a possible D gene (5 bases). This CDR3 comprises 13 residues. V shed 3 bases and J shed 6 bases, with 8 bases lying between them. The CDR3 sequence: CASSFRDDEKLFF. CDR3 in DNA: TGTGCCAGCAGTTTCAGGGATGATGAAAAACTGTTTTTT.

This clonotype showed up just once. This clone may be a read error of a much larger clone one base away. The chain employs TRBV7-9 and TRBJ2-7, with D perhaps TRBD2 (6 bases). The germline CDR1 and CDR2 sequences are SEHNR and FQNEAQ (reference sequence). The CDR3 runs 13 residues. V was trimmed by 8 bases and J by 3 bases, leaving 14 bases between them. The CDR3 region has the DNA TGTGCCAGCCGGGAGTCAACTATCTACGAGCAGTACTTC. Translation gives CASRESTIYEQYF. Based on the CDR3 plus reference TRBV7-9 and TRBJ2-7, the full variable domain is DTGVSQNPRHKITKRGQNVTFRCDPISEHNRLYWYRQTLGQGPEFLTYFQNEAQLEKSRLLSDRFSAERPKGSFSTLEIQRTEQGDSAMYLCASRESTIYEQYFGPGTRLTVT.

Many counts were recorded for this clonotype. This chain connects TRBV6-5 to TRBJ1-4; weak D call: TRBD1 (5 bases). CDR1 MNHEY and CDR2 SVGAGI come from the germline V gene. CDR3 length equals 14 residues. Trimming removed 5 bases from V and 1 base from J, with 8 bases in between. CDR3 nucleotide sequence: TGTGCCAGCAGTGAAGGGGAAACTAATGAAAAACTGTTTTTT. As protein: CASSEGETNEKLFF.

The chain combines TRBV19 with TRBJ2-4; the D gene is possibly TRBD1 (6 bases). V shed 3 bases and J shed 1 base, with 13 bases lying between them. This CDR3 is built from 16 residues. Germline lookup yields CDR1 LNHDA and CDR2 SQIVND (reference sequence). The CDR3 is CASSIWPQGAKNIQYF. The DNA of the CDR3 is TGTGCCAGTAGTATTTGGCCCCAGGGGGCCAAAAACATTCAGTACTTC. Full variable domain (remainder filled in from reference TRBV19 and TRBJ2-4): DGGITQSPKYLFRKEGQNVTLSCEQNLNHDAMYWYRQDPGQGLRLIYYSQIVNDFQKGDIAEGYSVSREKKESFPLTVTSAQKNPTAFYLCASSIWPQGAKNIQYFGAGTRLSVL.

The genes are TRBV2 and TRBJ2-7, with TRBD2 matching 9 bases. The CDR3 covers 15 residues. Germline trimming cut 7 bases from V and 3 bases from J; bases unmatched to any gene: 10. CDR1 is SNHLY and CDR2 is FYNNEI in the germline V gene. The CDR3 loop reads CASNSPGSGGYEQYF. The CDR3 DNA reads as TGTGCCAGCAACAGTCCGGGTAGCGGGGGCTACGAGCAGTACTTC.

This clonotype turned up a few times. The chain joins TRBV12-3 or TRBV12-4 to TRBJ2-2, with no clear D. The CDR3 covers 12 residues. V was cut by 1 base and J by 6 bases, with 3 bases left in between. DNA for the CDR3: TGTGCCAGCAGTTTAGTCCCCGGGGAGCTGTTTTTT. Protein: CASSLVPGELFF.

In this sample, this clonotype turned up a few times. V is TRBV6-6 and J is TRBJ1-2; D uncertain. The CDR3 loop spans 13 amino acids. V was trimmed by 5 bases and J by 10 bases, leaving 17 bases between them. CDR1 is MNHNY and CDR2 is SVGAGI in the germline V gene (reference sequence). The CDR3 loop reads CASSPTPRPPYTF. CDR3 nucleotides: TGTGCCAGCAGTCCTACACCGCGCCCCCCCTACACCTTC.

This chain connects TRBV27 to TRBJ1-5; 8 bases agree with TRBD1. Trimming at V came to 5 bases and at J to 3 bases, leaving 9 bases not matched to a gene. In germline, CDR1 is MNHEY, CDR2 SMNVEV (reference sequence). This CDR3 is built from 16 residues. DNA for the CDR3: TGTGCCAGCAGTCCCGCCCAGGGGGCTAACAATCAGCCCCAGCATTTT. Encoded protein: CASSPAQGANNQPQHF.

This chain uses TRBV28 with TRBJ2-7; 9 bases agree with TRBD1. J lost 1 base, V lost 6 bases, and 7 bases had no gene match. The CDR3 sequence is 15 residues long. Germline CDR1 MDHEN, CDR2 SYDVKM. CDR3 amino acids: CASREQGAPSYEQYF. The CDR3 bases are TGTGCCAGCAGAGAACAGGGGGCCCCTTCCTACGAGCAGTACTTC.

J is TRBJ2-7 and V is TRBV20-1; D unclear. The CDR3 contains 12 residues. Trimming pared 5 bases from V and 1 base from J, leaving 9 bases between. The V gene's germline CDR1 is DFQATT and CDR2 SNEGSKA (reference sequence). The CDR3 loop is CSAGEASYEQYF. In DNA, the CDR3 is TGCAGTGCTGGTGAAGCGTCCTACGAGCAGTACTTC.

The table lists this clonotype with many counts. The genes are TRBV2 and TRBJ1-4; D is undetermined. Trimming removed 7 bases from V and 0 bases from J, with 9 bases in between. Looked up from germline, CDR1 is SNHLY and CDR2 is FYNNEI. CDR3 size: 14 residues. CDR3 amino acids: CASKRPATNEKLFF. In DNA, the CDR3 is TGTGCCAGCAAGAGACCTGCAACTAATGAAAAACTGTTTTTT.

This clonotype was detected ten times or more. The rearrangement uses TRBV7-2 and TRBJ1-5; no reliable D call. The CDR3 runs to 13 residues. The V end lost 5 bases, the J end lost 7 bases, and 12 bases lay between the germline ends. The V gene's germline CDR1 is SGHTA and CDR2 FQGNSA. CDR3 DNA: TGTGCCAGCAGCCCAGCAACCAGCCAGCCCCAGCATTTT. It specifies CASSPATSQPQHF.

This clonotype was observed a handful of times. The chain is built from TRBV19 and TRBJ2-2, with D perhaps TRBD2 (6 bases). CDR1 is LNHDA, CDR2 SQIVND, per germline (reference sequence). Trimming removed 4 bases at V and 2 bases at J, with 26 bases between. The CDR3 loop spans 20 amino acids. CDR3 region: CASSTSLFGLTSKNTGELFF. The CDR3 nucleotides read TGTGCCAGTAGTACATCCCTCTTCGGACTAACTTCTAAAAACACCGGGGAGCTGTTTTTT.

This clonotype showed up just a few times. The J gene is TRBJ1-5, the V gene TRBV23-1; D uncertain. TRBV23-1 counts as an open reading frame of uncertain function. The CDR3 is 18 amino acids. Trimming removed 3 bases from V and 0 bases from J, with 18 bases in between. CDR3 residues: CASSHYQDREDSNQPQHF. The DNA of the CDR3 is TGCGCCAGCAGTCACTACCAGGACCGAGAAGATAGCAATCAGCCCCAGCATTTT.

This clonotype was recorded a few times. This sequence joins TRBV10-3 and TRBJ2-5; D may be TRBD1 (5 bases). The germline gives CDR1 ENHRY, CDR2 SYGVKD. V was pared by 0 bases and J by 10 bases, with 9 bases between. The CDR3 consists of 12 residues. Here the CDR3 reads CAISESQASQYF. For the CDR3, the DNA is TGTGCCATCAGTGAGTCACAGGCGAGCCAGTACTTC.